The source of this T cell receptor beta chain is a study of T cells in Graves' hyperthyroidism and ophthalmopathy. Amplified TCR beta CDR3 regions came from RNA transcripts. First-round RT-PCR targeting the TCR CDR3 was performed with the HTBI primer set. TCRdb itself ran the multiplex PCR reads through MiXCR, one entry per CDR3 protein. The table includes about 620,000 distinct CDR3 sequences, roughly 15% detected once. The CDR3 has 15 amino acids. The germline CDR1 and CDR2 sequences are SGHAT and FQNNGV. V lost 0 bases, J lost 1 base, and 9 bases lay in between. This clonotype was observed a few times.

The source is a woman aged 25 to 45 with Graves' hyperthyroidism. Specimen: blood. This sequence joins TRBV11-2 and TRBJ2-5; D is perhaps TRBD1 or TRBD2 (5 bases each). The CDR3, as DNA: TGTGCCAGCAGCTTAGAGGGGGTACGCCAAGAGACCCAGTACTTC. Residues: CASSLEGVRQETQYF. The variable domain in full, completed from reference TRBV11-2 and TRBJ2-5, reads EAGVAQSPRYKIIEKRQSVAFWCNPISGHATLYWYQQILGQGPKLLIQFQNNGVVDDSQLPKDRFSAERLKGVDSTLKIQPAKLEDSAVYLCASSLEGVRQETQYFGPGTRLLVL.